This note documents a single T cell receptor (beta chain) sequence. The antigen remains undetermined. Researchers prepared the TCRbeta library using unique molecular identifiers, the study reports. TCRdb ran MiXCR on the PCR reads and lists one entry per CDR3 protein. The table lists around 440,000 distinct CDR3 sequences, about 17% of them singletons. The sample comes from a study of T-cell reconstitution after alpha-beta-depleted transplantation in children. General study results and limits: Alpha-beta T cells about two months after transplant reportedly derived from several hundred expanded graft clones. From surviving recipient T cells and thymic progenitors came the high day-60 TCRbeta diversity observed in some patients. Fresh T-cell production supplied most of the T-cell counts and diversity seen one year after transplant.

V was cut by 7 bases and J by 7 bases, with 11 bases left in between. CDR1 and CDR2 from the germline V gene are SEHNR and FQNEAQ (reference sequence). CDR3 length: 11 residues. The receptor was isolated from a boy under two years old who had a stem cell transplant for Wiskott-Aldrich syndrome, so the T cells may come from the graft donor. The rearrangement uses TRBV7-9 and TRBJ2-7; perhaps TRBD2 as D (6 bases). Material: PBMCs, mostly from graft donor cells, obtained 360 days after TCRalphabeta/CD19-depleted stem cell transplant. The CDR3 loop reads CASIEAGEQYF. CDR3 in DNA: TGTGCCAGCATCGAGGCGGGGGAGCAGTACTTC.